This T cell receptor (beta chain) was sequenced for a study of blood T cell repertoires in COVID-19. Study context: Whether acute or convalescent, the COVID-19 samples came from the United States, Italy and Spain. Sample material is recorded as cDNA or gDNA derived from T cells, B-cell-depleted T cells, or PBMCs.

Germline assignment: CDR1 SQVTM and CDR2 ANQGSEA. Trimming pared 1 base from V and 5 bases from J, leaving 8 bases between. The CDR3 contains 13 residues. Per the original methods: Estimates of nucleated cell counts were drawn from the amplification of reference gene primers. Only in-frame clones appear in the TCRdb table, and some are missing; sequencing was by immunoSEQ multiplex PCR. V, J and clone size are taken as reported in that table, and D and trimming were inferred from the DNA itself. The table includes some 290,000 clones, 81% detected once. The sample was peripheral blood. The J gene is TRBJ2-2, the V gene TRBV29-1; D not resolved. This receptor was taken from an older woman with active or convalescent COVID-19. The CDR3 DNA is TGCAGCGTTGAAGCCCCTTTAACCGGGGAGCTGTTTTTT. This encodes CSVEAPLTGELFF.